These 9 T cell receptor beta chains share one sample of origin, sequenced in a study of memory CD4+ T cells and cytomegalovirus serostatus. Single viable CD3+CD4+CD8-CD45RO+ cells were sorted as the memory CD4+ T cells. Assay used: immunoSEQ multiplex PCR; TCRdb lists only in-frame clones, some missing. Of over 65,000 clones listed, about 75% are singletons. Sequencing used memory CD4+ T cells from blood. These receptors were collected from an adult in good health and CMV-seropositive.

This clone was seen only once. The chain is built from TRBV28 and TRBJ2-6; D unclear. Trimming cost V 8 bases and J 2 bases, with 7 bases left between them. Germline V lookup: CDR1 MDHEN, CDR2 SYDVKM. The CDR3 consists of 13 residues. CDR3 sequence: CASALPGANVLTF. The DNA of the CDR3 is TGTGCCAGCGCACTCCCTGGGGCCAACGTCCTGACTTTC.

This clone was picked up a small number of times. This chain uses TRBV18 with TRBJ1-1; D call uncertain. The CDR3 contains 19 residues. Germline-derived CDR1 and CDR2 are KGHSH and LQKENI. The ends were cut back, 3 bases at V and 1 base at J, with 24 bases in the middle. CDR3 DNA: TGTGCCAGCTCACCGGATCCCACGCGGACTCCCAGGAGGAACACTGAAGCTTTCTTT. It specifies CASSPDPTRTPRRNTEAFF.

V usage is TRBV29-1 and J usage is TRBJ2-7; 13 bases fit TRBD2. Germline-derived CDR1 and CDR2 are SQVTM and ANQGSEA. The ends lost 6 bases at V and 3 bases at J; junction bases unmatched: 5. There are 14 residues in the CDR3. CDR3 in amino acids: CSVGTSGVNYEQYF. CDR3 bases: TGCAGCGTAGGGACTAGCGGGGTGAACTACGAGCAGTACTTC.

The rearrangement joins TRBV21-1 to TRBJ2-6; the D segment call TRBD1 is taken from the table without a DNA check. TRBV21-1 is recorded as a pseudogene. This CDR3 is 16 amino acids long. CDR3 sequence (DNA): TGTGCCAGCAGCGTATGGGCGACCTCTGGGGCCAACGTCCTGACTTTC. Amino acids: CASSVWATSGANVLTF.

The sample holds one count of this clone. The CDR3 DNA reads as TGTGCCAGCAGCTTGTACGGAACCTACGAGCAGTACTTC. This encodes CASSLYGTYEQYF. V is TRBV5-4 and J is TRBJ2-7; D remains ambiguous. Trimming removed 1 base from V and 2 bases from J, with 7 bases in between. This CDR3 has 13 residues. The germline CDR1 and CDR2 sequences are SGHNT and YYREEE (reference sequence).

The chain couples TRBV6-6 to TRBJ2-1; a possible D gene is TRBD1 (5 bases). The germline V gene has CDR1 MNHNY and CDR2 SVGAGI (reference sequence). The CDR3 is made up of 14 amino acids. The V gene lost 2 bases and the J gene lost 4 bases, with 9 bases spanning the gap. Here the CDR3 reads CASSYLDSYNEQFF. DNA of the CDR3: TGTGCCAGCAGTTACCTCGACAGTTACAATGAGCAGTTCTTC.

The chain carries TRBV4-2 and TRBJ2-3; D is undetermined. The ends were cut back, 0 bases at V and 10 bases at J, with 11 bases in the middle. Germline assignment: CDR1 LGHNA and CDR2 YNFKEQ. CDR3 length: 13 residues. In nucleotides, the CDR3 is TGTGCCAGCAGCCAAGATAACGGGCTTCCGCAGTATTTT. Protein sequence: CASSQDNGLPQYF.

The sample holds one count of this clone. The rearrangement links TRBV14 to TRBJ2-7; a weak D match, TRBD1 (5 bases). The CDR3 is 13 residues long. Germline loops: CDR1 SGHDN, CDR2 FVKESK. The V end was cut by 4 bases, the J end by 6 bases, with 13 bases between. Here the CDR3 DNA reads TGTGCCAGCAGCCTTAACAGGTTTTCCGAGCAGTACTTC. It specifies CASSLNRFSEQYF.

V and J are TRBV9 and TRBJ1-3; weak D call: TRBD1 (5 bases). In germline, CDR1 is SGDLS, CDR2 YYNGEE. Trimming pared 5 bases from V and 1 base from J, leaving 13 bases between. The CDR3 loop spans 15 amino acids. CDR3 sequence (DNA): TGTGCCAGCAGTCGTGACTCAGGGTCTGGAAACACCATATATTTT. This codes for CASSRDSGSGNTIYF.